Shown below are 6 T cell receptor beta chains from a single sample sequenced in a study of T-cell memory formation after mild COVID-19. TCRdb re-called the 5' RACE reads through MiXCR, storing one row per CDR3 protein. The repertoire holds 100,000 to 150,000 distinct CDR3 sequences, with about 6.5% as singletons. Sequencing was carried out using PBMCs or a T cell subset sorted from them (not recorded which). The origin of the receptors is an adult woman who had mild COVID-19 (a few samples of this study predate the infection). Cell type and time point are not known.

The sample holds many counts of this clonotype. The rearrangement links TRBV6-6 to TRBJ2-7, with TRBD1 identical over 8 bases. This CDR3 has 18 residues. V lost 7 bases to trimming and J lost 2 bases; unmatched junction nucleotides: 19. CDR1 is MNHNY, CDR2 SVGAGI, per germline (reference sequence). The CDR3 is CASTWDRPTLGRAYEQYF. CDR3 DNA: TGTGCCAGCACCTGGGACAGGCCTACCCTGGGGCGAGCCTACGAGCAGTACTTC.

This clonotype has a count of ten or more. This chain connects TRBV30 to TRBJ2-3; TRBD2 matches 13 bases. The germline CDR1 and CDR2 sequences are GTSNPN and SVGIG (reference sequence). The CDR3 consists of 17 residues. Trimming removed 4 bases from V and 4 bases from J; junction bases left unmatched: 11. The CDR3 region is CAWNHGLAGVKPDTQYF. CDR3 nucleotides: TGTGCCTGGAATCATGGACTAGCGGGAGTCAAACCAGATACGCAGTATTTT.

This clonotype was found many times. CDR3 loop: CATQGADEQFF. The CDR3 DNA sequence: TGTGCCACCCAGGGGGCCGATGAGCAGTTCTTC. The chain employs TRBV24-1 and TRBJ2-1; 8 bases line up with TRBD1. The CDR3 totals 11 residues. V dropped 9 bases and J dropped 8; count of bases not matched to a gene: 2. The V gene's germline CDR1 is KGHDR and CDR2 SFDVKD.

This clonotype appeared a few times. The chain links TRBV7-6 to TRBJ2-1, with a possible D match to TRBD1 (5 bases). The V and J ends lost 5 bases and 4 bases respectively, with 15 bases between them. Germline-derived CDR1 and CDR2 are SGHVS and FNYEAQ. CDR3 length: 15 residues. The CDR3 DNA follows: TGTGCCAGCAGCAAAGGGGATTCAAGGTACAATGAGCAGTTCTTC. This encodes CASSKGDSRYNEQFF.

As concerns this clonotype: This may be a read error: a much more frequent sequence differs by one nucleotide. Since no conserved phenylalanine or tryptophan closes the CDR3, a read error is the likely cause. The chain employs TRBV7-9 and TRBJ1-2, with D uncertain. Germline assignment: CDR1 SEHNR and CDR2 FQNEAQ (reference sequence). Trimming removed 2 bases from V and 8 bases from J, with 9 bases in between. The CDR3 sequence is 12 residues long. The CDR3 reads CASSLRRVGYTL. Here the CDR3 DNA reads TGTGCCAGCAGCTTAAGGAGGGTCGGCTACACCTTA.

This clonotype was found many times. The rearrangement links TRBV20-1 to TRBJ2-1; the D is unclear. The CDR3 sequence is 15 residues long. Germline V gene lookup returns CDR1 DFQATT and CDR2 SNEGSKA (reference sequence). V shed 0 bases and J shed 6 bases, with 15 bases lying between them. CDR3 loop: CSARDIVLWGNEQFF. The DNA for the CDR3 is TGCAGTGCTAGAGACATCGTACTTTGGGGCAATGAGCAGTTCTTC.